This TCR beta chain was sequenced in a study of control samples from healthy donors and cancer patients. This CDR3 contains 13 residues. Germline CDR1 and CDR2: SNHLY and FYNNEI. V shed 5 bases and J shed 11 bases, with 18 bases lying between them. Data came from immunoSEQ multiplex PCR; TCRdb stores just in-frame clones and leaves some out. The table records some 96,000 clones, less than 90% of them present only once. This rearrangement joins TRBV2 to TRBJ1-1; D unresolved. This receptor was identified in a woman in her 50s in good health. Sequenced material: blood. The chain's CDR3 is CASSHSTAGFAFF. CDR3 DNA sequence: TGTGCCAGCAGTCACTCCACTGCGGGGTTTGCTTTCTTT.